This T cell receptor beta chain derives from a study of OX40 agonist ivuxolimab in advanced cancers. Regarding this clone: Its antigen is still unknown.

Sequencing used immunoSEQ multiplex PCR; TCRdb keeps in-frame clones, though not all of them. The sample lists tens of thousands of clones, 89% occurring once. CDR1 and CDR2 from the germline V gene are SEHNR and FQNEAQ (reference sequence). The CDR3 is 14 residues long. V lost 6 bases, J lost 3 bases, and 5 bases stayed unmatched. The study, taken as a whole, reports: Relative to CD4+ cells, CD8+ T cells on average had more expanded clones.

The specimen was CD4+ or CD8+ T cells sorted from blood, collected in a trial of the OX40 agonist ivuxolimab. This TCR came from an adult with an advanced solid tumor such as melanoma, head and neck, liver or kidney cancer. The chain joins TRBV7-9 to TRBJ1-2; TRBD1 matches 9 bases. The CDR3 coding sequence is TGTGCCAGCAGGATGGACAGGGGACACTATGGCTACACCTTC. Its translation is CASRMDRGHYGYTF.